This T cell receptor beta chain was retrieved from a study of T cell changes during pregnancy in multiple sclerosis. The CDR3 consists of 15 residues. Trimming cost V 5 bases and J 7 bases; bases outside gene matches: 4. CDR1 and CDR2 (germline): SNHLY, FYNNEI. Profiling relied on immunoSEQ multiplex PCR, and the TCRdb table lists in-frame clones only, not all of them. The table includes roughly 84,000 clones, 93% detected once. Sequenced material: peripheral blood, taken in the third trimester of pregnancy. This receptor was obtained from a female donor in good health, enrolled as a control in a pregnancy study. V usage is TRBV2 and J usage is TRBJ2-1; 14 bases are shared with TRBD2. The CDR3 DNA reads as TGTGCCAGCAGTCCGACTAGCGGGAGGGATAATGAGCAGTTCTTC. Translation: CASSPTSGRDNEQFF.